The 2 T cell receptor beta chains reported below all come from one sample, sequenced in a study of T cell responses to AZD1222 COVID-19 vaccine. The repertoire was sequenced with immunoSEQ multiplex PCR; TCRdb's copy has only in-frame clones and lacks some. The sample has 160,000 or so clones, 92% seen once; the top ten hold around 4.6%. Here the sequenced sample was peripheral blood, taken on day 0 of MenACWY control vaccination. The source is an adult in good health.

This rearrangement joins TRBV28 to TRBJ1-1; TRBD1 agrees at 8 bases. The CDR3 loop spans 16 amino acids. The V segment lost 2 bases and the J segment 5 bases; nucleotides outside the gene matches: 10. From germline, CDR1 is MDHEN and CDR2 SYDVKM. The CDR3 bases are TGTGCCAGCAGTTTAGGCAGGGGGCGGGTGTGGACTGAAGCTTTCTTT. Protein: CASSLGRGRVWTEAFF. The variable domain in full, completed from reference TRBV28 and TRBJ1-1, reads DVKVTQSSRYLVKRTGEKVFLECVQDMDHENMFWYRQDPGLGLRLIYFSYDVKMKEKGDIPEGYSVSREKKERFSLILESASTNQTSMYLCASSLGRGRVWTEAFFGQGTRLTVV.

Turning to this clone: Other DNA sequences in this specimen translate into the identical CDR3. The V call is TRBV7-8, the J call TRBJ1-5; D uncertain. The CDR3 contains 12 residues. CDR1 is SGHVS, CDR2 FQNEAQ, per germline. With 1 base removed from V and 4 bases from J, the gap between germline ends came to 2 bases. In DNA form, the CDR3 reads TGTGCCAGCAGCTTAGGGAATCAGCCCCAGCATTTT. Amino acid sequence: CASSLGNQPQHF.